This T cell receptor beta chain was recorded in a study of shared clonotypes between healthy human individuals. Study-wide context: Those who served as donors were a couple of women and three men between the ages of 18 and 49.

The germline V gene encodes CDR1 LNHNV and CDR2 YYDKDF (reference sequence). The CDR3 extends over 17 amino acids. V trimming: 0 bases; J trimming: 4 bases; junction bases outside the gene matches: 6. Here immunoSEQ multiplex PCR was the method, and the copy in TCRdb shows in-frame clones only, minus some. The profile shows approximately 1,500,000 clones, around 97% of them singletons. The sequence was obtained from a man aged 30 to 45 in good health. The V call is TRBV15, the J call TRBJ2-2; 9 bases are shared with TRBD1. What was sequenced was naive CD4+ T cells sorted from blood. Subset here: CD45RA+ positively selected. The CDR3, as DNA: TGTGCCACCAGCAGAGAGGCCCGGACAGGGGTCACCGGGGAGCTGTTTTTT. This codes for CATSREARTGVTGELFF. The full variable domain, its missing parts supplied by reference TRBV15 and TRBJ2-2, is DAMVIQNPRYQVTQFGKPVTLSCSQTLNHNVMYWYQQKSSQAPKLLFHYYDKDFNNEADTPDNFQSRRPNTSFCFLDIRSPGLGDTAMYLCATSREARTGVTGELFFGEGSRLTVL.